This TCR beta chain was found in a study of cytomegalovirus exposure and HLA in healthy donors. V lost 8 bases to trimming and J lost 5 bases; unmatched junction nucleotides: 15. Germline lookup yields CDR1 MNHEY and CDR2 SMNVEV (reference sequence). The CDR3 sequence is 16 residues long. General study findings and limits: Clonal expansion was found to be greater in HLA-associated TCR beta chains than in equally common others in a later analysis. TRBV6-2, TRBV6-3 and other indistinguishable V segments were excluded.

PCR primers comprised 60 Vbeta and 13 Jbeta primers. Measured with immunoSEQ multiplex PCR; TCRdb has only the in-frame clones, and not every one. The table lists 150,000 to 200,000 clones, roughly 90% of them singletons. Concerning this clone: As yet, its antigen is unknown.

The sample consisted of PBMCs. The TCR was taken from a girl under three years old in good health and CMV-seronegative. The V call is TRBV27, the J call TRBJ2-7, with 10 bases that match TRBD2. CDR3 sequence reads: CASSITGTSARDEQYF. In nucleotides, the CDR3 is TGTGCCAGCTCGATCACCGGGACTAGCGCACGGGACGAGCAGTACTTC.